This T cell receptor beta chain was retrieved from a study of shared clonotypes between healthy human individuals. Study-level results: Non-shared clonotypes had lower generation probabilities than clonotypes shared by all four sorted-subset donors. Shared clonotypes: approximately 5% naive CD4, roughly 4% naive CD8, around 2.2% memory CD4, 0.4% to 0.5% memory CD8.

The naive CD8 population came from CD45RO-negative cells selected for CCR7, without terminally differentiated effector memory CD45RA+ cells. Replicate PCRs for sorted subsets used around 190 ng DNA; this equaled 33,000 or so T cell genomes. Assay: immunoSEQ multiplex PCR; the TCRdb copy retains only in-frame clones and omits some. Here the sample spans roughly 590,000 clones, roughly 95% being singletons. Germline CDR1 MNHEY, CDR2 SMNVEV (reference sequence). The CDR3 has 13 amino acids. Trimming pared 4 bases from V and 1 base from J, leaving 8 bases between. To note about this clone: Its antigen is undetermined.

The origin of this receptor is a woman aged 30 to 39 in good health. V is TRBV27 and J is TRBJ2-7; D is undetermined. Specimen: naive CD8+ T cells sorted from blood. In DNA form, the CDR3 reads TGTGCCAGCAGTTCGACCGAATCCTACGAGCAGTACTTC. Protein sequence: CASSSTESYEQYF.